Given below is one T cell receptor beta chain in context. This receptor's antigen is unknown. Nothing much larger sits one base from this clone, and base qualities are not available. Interpreted using the paper, the treatment or condition label stands for: suppressive antiretroviral therapy. A pool of overlapping HIV-1 Gag 15-mer peptides, at roughly 1 ug per peptide per mL, was used to stimulate the cells. Memory CD4+ T cells that did not respond, being CD40L-negative, CD69-negative and CD45RO-high, were sorted as memory populations depleted of antigen-responding cells. HIV-1-infected adults in whom suppressive ART had been started during chronic infection were enrolled as participants. Plasma HIV-1 RNA had been undetectable (below 50 copies/mL) in participants for at least 4 years. To be included, a participant needed positive CMV serology and a CD4+ T cell count above 400 cells/uL. Before stimulation, PBMCs were isolated using density centrifugation and depleted of CD8+ T cells. For roughly 20 hours, CD8-depleted PBMCs were stimulated with anti-CD28/CD49d costimulation, a CD40-blocking antibody, and enfuvirtide, which was added to prevent new infections. Cell sorting was done on a Beckman Coulter MoFlo Legacy or XDP sorter, and dead cells were excluded with propidium iodide. Genomic DNA was extracted using the QIAamp DNA Mini Kit for samples with more than one million cells and using the Quick-DNA Microprep Kit for all other samples.

TCRbeta repertoires were sequenced from genomic DNA with the immunoSEQ hsTCRB assay version 4 in survey mode. For TCRbeta sequencing, genomic DNA was diluted to 9.5 to 10 ng/uL, with up to about 1 ug used per sample. Per the source publication's procedure: TCRbeta data analysis was done in ImmunoSeq Analyzer 3.0, and diversity was calculated on productive nucleotide rearrangements. Using the Immunarch R package, lower-bound TCR diversity was estimated with the improved Chao index and clonality was estimated with the Gini coefficient. When different nucleotide rearrangements encoded the same CDR3beta amino acid sequence, each rearrangement was treated as a distinct clonotype. Differential abundance analysis identified TCRbeta sequences significantly enriched in antigen-responding cells relative to anti-CD3/anti-CD28-activated cells. GLIPH2 clustered TCRs by predicted peptide-MHC specificity, both within individual participants and across merged participant data sets. Entries here come from immuneACCESS through TCRdb and include only in-frame sequences with V and J called. Some clones fail to appear in such tables; in the studies checked, an unresolved V gene covers under half of the shortfall, and the cause of the remainder is unknown. V, J and clone size were drawn from that table, and D and trimming were deduced from the DNA. In this sample the table shows roughly 60,000 clones, 65% to 80% of which occur a single time. Jointly, the top ten make up approximately 1.7% of the sample.

This sample is part of a study of persistence of HIV-infected CD4 T cells (dated by TCRdb to 2018 to 2020). Notes on the research overall: CMV- and HIV-1 Gag-responding CD4+ T cells were isolated from ART-treated individuals so that antigen-driven clonal expansion of HIV-1-infected cells could be examined. Participants had been on suppressive ART for a median of roughly 8 years. Peripheral blood samples of up to about 200 mL were obtained at multiple time points, with the exception of two participants, for whom leukapheresis was performed at a single time point. The clonality of all cells in each sorted population was assessed by TCRbeta sequencing, whereas the clonality of infected cells was assessed by proviral sequencing. Cross-participant TCR cluster analysis included roughly 8 participants for CMV and over five participants for Gag. Overall study outcomes, separate from this receptor: Significantly lower TCRbeta richness was observed in CMV- and Gag-responding cells than in anti-CD3/anti-CD28-responding cells, and higher oligoclonality was observed in CMV-responding cells than in CD3/CD28-stimulated and Gag-responding cells. Because the TCR analyses were done in bulk, restricting them to just the rare CMV-responding cells that actually carried HIV-1 proviruses was not possible. Antigen-responding cells were enriched for degenerate expanded CDR3beta sequences, which suggests convergent selection of CD4+ responses to CMV and Gag. Only a small number of individuals took part in the study, and only a limited range of antigens was tested. Within the same sorted populations, TCR oligoclonality correlated with proviral oligoclonality.

The sequencing used CD4+ T cells sorted from PBMCs after roughly 17-hour stimulation, collected from a patient who received antiretroviral therapy. The cell subset or site label, as the study defines it: CD40L-CD69- CD45RO-high memory CD4 T cells not responding to Gag peptides. The clonotype was recovered from an adult man with HIV who was CMV-seropositive.

The DNA is TGTGCCAGCAGCTTAGATCCCCTACACCAGGCGGGGGCCACCTACGAGCAGTACTTC. The translation is CASSLDPLHQAGATYEQYF. Rearrangement joined TRBV11-3 to TRBJ2-7; the D segment could be TRBD2, given 7 matching bases. The germline V gene sets CDR1 to SGHNT and CDR2 to YENEEA. The CDR3 runs 19 residues from the cysteine to the phenylalanine. Only the CDR3 DNA is retained, 57 bases long and in frame from the first base. Between the V and J ends, shortened by 0 bases and 2 bases respectively, the junction contains 23 bases.